This T cell receptor beta chain appears in the sequencing data of a study of blood T cell repertoires in COVID-19. Study as a whole: Samples representing acute and convalescent COVID-19 were sourced from the United States, Italy and Spain. The cDNA or gDNA used as material had been derived from T cells, B-cell-depleted T cells, or PBMCs.

While infection was still active, Seattle patients were enrolled and then followed longitudinally. Per the original data handling: Reference gene primer amplification yielded estimated nucleated cell counts. Libraries were prepared by immunoSEQ multiplex PCR; TCRdb keeps only in-frame clonotypes and omits some of them. V and J calls and clone size are those listed in that table; D and trimming were worked out from the DNA. The data show roughly 48,000 clones, with approximately 95% seen just once and roughly 1% held by the top ten. The CDR3 has 16 residues. In germline, CDR1 is LGHDT, CDR2 YNNKEL (reference sequence). Trimming took off 5 bases at V and 3 bases at J, with 18 bases between the two ends.

The chain has TRBV3-1 (or the pseudogene TRBV3-2) and TRBJ2-3; D possibly corresponds to TRBD1 (6 bases). The clonotype originates from a man aged 60-69 years with COVID-19, enrolled during active disease. Material for sequencing was peripheral blood. The CDR3 nucleotides read TGTGCCAGCAGCTTAAGAGGGACAAGGGGGACAGATACGCAGTATTTT. Residues: CASSLRGTRGTDTQYF.